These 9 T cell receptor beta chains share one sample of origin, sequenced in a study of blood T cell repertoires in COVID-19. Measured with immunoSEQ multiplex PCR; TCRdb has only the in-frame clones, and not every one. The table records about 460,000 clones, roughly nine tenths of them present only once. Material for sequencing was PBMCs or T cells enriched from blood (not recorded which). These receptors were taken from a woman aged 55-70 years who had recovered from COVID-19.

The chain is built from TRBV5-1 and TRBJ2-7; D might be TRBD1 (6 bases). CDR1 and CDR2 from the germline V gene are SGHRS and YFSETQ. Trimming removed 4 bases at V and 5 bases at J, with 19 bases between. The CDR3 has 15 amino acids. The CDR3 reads CASSPPSDRRNEQYF. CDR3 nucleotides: TGCGCCAGCAGCCCCCCAAGTGACAGGAGGAACGAGCAGTACTTC.

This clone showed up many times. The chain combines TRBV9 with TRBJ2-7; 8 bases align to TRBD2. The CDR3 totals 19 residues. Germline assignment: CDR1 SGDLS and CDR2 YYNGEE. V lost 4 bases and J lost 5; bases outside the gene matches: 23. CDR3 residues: CASSSAQTRERGRPHEQYV. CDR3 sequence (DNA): TGTGCCAGCAGCTCCGCCCAAACCCGAGAGCGGGGGCGCCCCCACGAGCAGTACGTC.

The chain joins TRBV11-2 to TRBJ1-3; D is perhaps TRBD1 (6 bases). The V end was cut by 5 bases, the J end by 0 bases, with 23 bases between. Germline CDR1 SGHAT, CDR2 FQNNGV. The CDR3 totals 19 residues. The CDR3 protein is CASSTPTGGTSFSGNTIYF. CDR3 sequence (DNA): TGTGCCAGCAGCACCCCAACGGGGGGCACCTCATTCTCTGGAAACACCATATATTTT.

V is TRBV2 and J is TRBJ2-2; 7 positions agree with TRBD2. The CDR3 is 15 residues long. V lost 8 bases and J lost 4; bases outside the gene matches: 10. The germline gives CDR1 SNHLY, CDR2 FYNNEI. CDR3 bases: TGTGCCAGCCTCGGGCCGGGGGGACTCACCGGGGAGCTGTTTTTT. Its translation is CASLGPGGLTGELFF. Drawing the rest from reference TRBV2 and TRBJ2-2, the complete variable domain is EPEVTQTPSHQVTQMGQEVILRCVPISNHLYFYWYRQILGQKVEFLVSFYNNEISEKSEIFDDQFSVERPDGSNFTLKIRSTKLEDSAMYFCASLGPGGLTGELFFGEGSRLTVL.

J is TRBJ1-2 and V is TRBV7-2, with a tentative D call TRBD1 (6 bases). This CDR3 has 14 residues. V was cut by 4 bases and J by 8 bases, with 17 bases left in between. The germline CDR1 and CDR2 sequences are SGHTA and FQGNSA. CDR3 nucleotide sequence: TGTGCCAGCAGCTCGATCTCACAGGGCGGAGGCTACACCTTC. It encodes CASSSISQGGGYTF.

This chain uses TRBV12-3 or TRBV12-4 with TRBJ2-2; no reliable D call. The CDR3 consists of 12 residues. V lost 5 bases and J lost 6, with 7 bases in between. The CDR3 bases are TGTGCCAGCAGTAAGAGATCCGGGGAGCTGTTTTTT. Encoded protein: CASSKRSGELFF.

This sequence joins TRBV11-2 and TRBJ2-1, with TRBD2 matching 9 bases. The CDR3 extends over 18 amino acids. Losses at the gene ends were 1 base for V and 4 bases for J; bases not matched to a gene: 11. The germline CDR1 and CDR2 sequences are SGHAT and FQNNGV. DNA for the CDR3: TGTGCCAGCAGCTTAGGTCTGCGTGGGCGGGGGGGTTACAATGAGCAGTTCTTC. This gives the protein CASSLGLRGRGGYNEQFF.

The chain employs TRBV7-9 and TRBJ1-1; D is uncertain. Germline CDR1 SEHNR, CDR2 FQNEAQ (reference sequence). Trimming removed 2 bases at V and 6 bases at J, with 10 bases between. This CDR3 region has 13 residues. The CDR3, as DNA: TGTGCCAGCAGCTTATTGGAGGCGGCTGAAGCTTTCTTT. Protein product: CASSLLEAAEAFF.

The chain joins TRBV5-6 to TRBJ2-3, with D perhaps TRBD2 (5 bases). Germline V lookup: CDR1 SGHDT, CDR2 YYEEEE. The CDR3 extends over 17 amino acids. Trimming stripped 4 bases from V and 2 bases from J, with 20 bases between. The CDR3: CASSGAAPLAPTDTQYF. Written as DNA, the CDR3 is TGTGCCAGCAGCGGAGCGGCTCCCTTGGCCCCCACAGATACGCAGTATTTT.